This T cell receptor (beta chain) derives from a study of identical twins. It was template switching that added a universal primer site, and there were unique molecular identifiers on the cDNA. TCRdb reanalysed the 5' RACE reads using MiXCR and keeps one entry per CDR3 protein. Of around 1.7 million distinct CDR3 sequences in the sample, about 32% were seen once. The CDR3 contains 17 residues. Per germline, CDR1 LNHDA and CDR2 SQIVND (reference sequence). Trimming removed 5 bases from V and 7 bases from J, with 24 bases in between. The sample comprised cord blood. This clonotype originated in a newborn girl in good health. V gene TRBV19 combines with J gene TRBJ1-5; D not certain. As DNA, the CDR3 is TGTGCCAGTAGTGACAAGGTCGAGACTCAACAAAGGCAGCCCCAGCATTTT. Translating gives CASSDKVETQQRQPQHF.